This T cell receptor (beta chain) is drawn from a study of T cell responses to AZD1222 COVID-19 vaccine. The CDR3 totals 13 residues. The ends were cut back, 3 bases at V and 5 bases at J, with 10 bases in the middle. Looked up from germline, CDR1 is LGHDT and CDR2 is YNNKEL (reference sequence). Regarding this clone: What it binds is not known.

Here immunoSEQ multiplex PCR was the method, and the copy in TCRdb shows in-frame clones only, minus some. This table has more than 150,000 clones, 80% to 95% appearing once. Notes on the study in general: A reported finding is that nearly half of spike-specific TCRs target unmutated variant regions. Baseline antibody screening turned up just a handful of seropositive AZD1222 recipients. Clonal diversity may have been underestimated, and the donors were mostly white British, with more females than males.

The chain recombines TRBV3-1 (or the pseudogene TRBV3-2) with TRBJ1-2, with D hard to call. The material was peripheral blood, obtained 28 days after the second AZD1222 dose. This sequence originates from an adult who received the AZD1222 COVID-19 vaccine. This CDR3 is CASSQESGYGYTF. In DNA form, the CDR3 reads TGTGCCAGCAGCCAGGAATCGGGGTATGGCTACACCTTC.